This TCR beta chain stems from a study of spatial heterogeneity in lung cancer. Overall study: Detected beta-chain sequences consistently exceeded alpha-chain sequences.

Regarding time point: sample taken at primary tumor resection. Sequencing of whole RNA from tumor, nontumor lung or frozen PBMC involved no sorting. The approximately 69 donors had untreated early-stage non-small cell lung cancer. Trimming cost V 1 base and J 4 bases, with 14 bases left between them. Germline V lookup: CDR1 DFQATT, CDR2 SNEGSKA (reference sequence). The CDR3 has 14 amino acids. This clonotype was observed at least ten times. The library was prepared for alpha chains; this beta chain is a stray read, so its frequency means little. Every individual TCR cDNA molecule carried its own unique molecular identifier, which allowed correction of PCR and sequencing errors. One entry per CDR3 protein results from TCRdb running MiXCR on the 5' RACE reads. The table records about 10,000 distinct CDR3 sequences, roughly 4% of them present only once.

The chain joins TRBV20-1 to TRBJ2-7, with D perhaps TRBD2 (6 bases). The sequence was collected from a male donor with early-stage non-small cell lung cancer. The specimen was normal lung tissue next to the tumor, collected at surgery. CDR3 sequence: CSARGASEHYEQYF. The CDR3 DNA reads as TGCAGTGCTAGAGGGGCTAGCGAGCATTACGAGCAGTACTTC.